The 8 T cell receptor beta chains listed next were all sequenced from one sample in a study of shared clonotypes between healthy human individuals. The method was immunoSEQ multiplex PCR; TCRdb's version includes in-frame clones alone and lacks a portion of them. Of about 2,200,000 clones in the sample, just over 90% are singletons; the top ten hold roughly 1.8%. Naivety among CD8 cells was defined by CD45RO negativity and positive CCR7 selection, thereby excluding terminally differentiated effector memory CD45RA+ cells. The sequenced material came from naive CD8+ T cells from PBMCs. These receptors all come from a man between 18 and 35 years old in good health. Some clones in this sample may be carry-over from other donors' samples.

The rearrangement joins TRBV9 to TRBJ2-7, with D possibly being TRBD1 (5 bases). Germline lookup yields CDR1 SGDLS and CDR2 YYNGEE. The CDR3 has 13 residues. Trimming pared 5 bases from V and 3 bases from J, leaving 12 bases between. The CDR3 is CASRPTDRYEQYF. CDR3 DNA sequence: TGTGCCAGCAGACCGACAGATCGCTACGAGCAGTACTTC.

The chain uses TRBV7-9 and TRBJ1-4; D uncertain. This CDR3 comprises 15 residues. V gave up 1 base and J gave up 4 bases, with 10 bases separating them. Germline CDR1 reads SEHNR; CDR2 reads FQNEAQ (reference sequence). The DNA for the CDR3 is TGTGCCAGCAGCTTAGGCCGGTTCTATAATGAAAAACTGTTTTTT. It is translated as CASSLGRFYNEKLFF.

This clone was detected once. The CDR3 DNA reads TGCGCCAGCAGTTCGGGAGGCACTGAAGCTTTCTTT. Translating it yields CASSSGGTEAFF. V gene TRBV4-1 combines with J gene TRBJ1-1; D is unresolved. Germline-derived CDR1 and CDR2 are MGHRA and YSYEKL. V was shortened by 6 bases and J by 4 bases, with 9 bases between the two germline ends. The CDR3 contains 12 residues.

V is TRBV9 and J is TRBJ2-7; D could derive from TRBD1 or TRBD2 (6 bases each). Germline lookup yields CDR1 SGDLS and CDR2 YYNGEE. This CDR3 region has 15 residues. V shed 5 bases and J shed 2 bases, with 17 bases lying between them. As DNA, the CDR3 is TGTGCCAGCAGTAGGGGGGCTCTGAGCCCCTACGAGCAGTACTTC. It encodes CASSRGALSPYEQYF.

The chain employs TRBV6-4 and TRBJ2-5; 12 bases are a match to TRBD2. Per germline, CDR1 MRHNA and CDR2 SNTAGT. V was pared by 8 bases and J by 5 bases, with 6 bases of the junction left unmatched. CDR3 length: 14 amino acids. Written as DNA, the CDR3 is TGTGCCAGCCGGCTAGCGGGAGGGGGGGAGACCCAGTACTTC. Its protein is CASRLAGGGETQYF.

The chain links TRBV19 to TRBJ2-2; no definite D call. Between the trimmed V and J ends, which lost 7 bases and 4 bases, there was a span of 7 bases. The CDR3 covers 12 residues. Germline CDR1 LNHDA, CDR2 SQIVND (reference sequence). The CDR3 is CASISRTGELFF. The CDR3 DNA reads as TGTGCCAGTATCAGCCGCACCGGGGAGCTGTTTTTT.

The chain carries TRBV7-6 and TRBJ2-2, with TRBD2 matching over 7 bases. Germline loops: CDR1 SGHVS, CDR2 FNYEAQ. V lost 5 bases and J lost 7; bases outside the gene matches: 19. The CDR3 consists of 18 residues. The CDR3 here is CASSPGLGAGKGYGELFF. DNA of the CDR3: TGTGCCAGCAGCCCCGGGCTTGGAGCGGGAAAGGGCTACGGGGAGCTGTTTTTT.

V and J are TRBV27 and TRBJ1-1, with TRBD1 matching 7 bases. Germline loops: CDR1 MNHEY, CDR2 SMNVEV (reference sequence). The CDR3 is made up of 17 amino acids. The V gene end was trimmed by 4 bases and the J gene end by 1 base; junction bases not matched to a gene: 12. In nucleotides, the CDR3 is TGTGCCAGCAGTTCCACACGACAGGGTTCGAGGAACACTGAAGCTTTCTTT. Encoded protein: CASSSTRQGSRNTEAFF.